A selection of T cell receptor beta chains follows, all from one sample in a study of T cells after yellow fever vaccination. Via MiXCR, TCRdb re-called the 5' RACE reads, giving one row per CDR3 protein. The sample lists about 230,000 distinct CDR3 sequences, approximately 6.3% seen once, with about 0.95% in the top ten. Sequenced material: CD4+ T cells sorted from PBMCs, taken on the day of the yellow fever booster vaccination. The receptors were sampled from a man between 25 and 39 years old who received the YFV17D yellow fever vaccine. The CDR3 runs from the conserved cysteine through the conserved F or W. Each record gives: CDR3 length, D gene, V gene, J gene, clone size, CDR3 DNA, CDR3 protein. A D gene is named only where the DNA matches it firmly. Size tells how often a clone was seen (once, few, many) or the class of an expanded clone, and some rows leave it out.

len: 12
d_gene: TRBD1
v_gene: TRBV23-1
j_gene: TRBJ2-7
abundance: NA
CDR3nt: TGCCCGAGGGACAGAGGTCTGGACGAGCAGTACTTC
CDR3aa: CPRDRGLDEQYF

len: 9
d_gene: NA
v_gene: TRBV5-1
j_gene: TRBJ2-7
abundance: many
CDR3nt: TGCGCCAAGGGGGTCGAGCAGTACTTC
CDR3aa: CAKGVEQYF

len: 11
d_gene: NA
v_gene: TRBV6-2/TRBV6-3
j_gene: TRBJ2-1
abundance: few
CDR3nt: TGTGCCAGCTCAAACCGCAATGAGCAGTTCTTC
CDR3aa: CASSNRNEQFF

len: 15
d_gene: NA
v_gene: TRBV3-1
j_gene: TRBJ2-7
abundance: few
CDR3nt: TGTGCCAGCAGCCAAGTTGGGCAAAGCTCCTACGAGCAGTACTTC
CDR3aa: CASSQVGQSSYEQYF

len: 18
d_gene: TRBD1
v_gene: TRBV11-2
j_gene: TRBJ2-7
abundance: NA
CDR3nt: TGTGCCAGCAGCTCATGGGACAGGGGCCTCCCTCCCGGCTACGAGCAGTACTTC
CDR3aa: CASSSWDRGLPPGYEQYF

len: 13
d_gene: NA
v_gene: TRBV28
j_gene: TRBJ2-5
abundance: few
CDR3nt: TGTGCCAGCAGTGGTGGCGGGGAAGAGACCCAGTACTTC
CDR3aa: CASSGGGEETQYF

len: 13
d_gene: TRBD1
v_gene: TRBV4-3
j_gene: TRBJ1-2
abundance: many
CDR3nt: TGCGCCAGCAGCCGGGACAGGGGGTATGGCTACACCTTC
CDR3aa: CASSRDRGYGYTF

len: 13
d_gene: NA
v_gene: TRBV18
j_gene: TRBJ2-5
abundance: NA
CDR3nt: TGTGCCAGCTCATCTCCCAACCAAGAGACCCAGTACTTC
CDR3aa: CASSSPNQETQYF

len: 14
d_gene: TRBD2
v_gene: TRBV10-3
j_gene: TRBJ2-1
abundance: NA
CDR3nt: TGTGCCATCAGGACTAGCGGGATAGGAGGTGAGCAGTTCTTC
CDR3aa: CAIRTSGIGGEQFF

len: 17
d_gene: NA
v_gene: TRBV7-7
j_gene: TRBJ2-1
abundance: NA
CDR3nt: TGTGCCAGCAGCCCCTCGGTAGCGCCGAGCTCCTACAATGAGCAGTTCTTC
CDR3aa: CASSPSVAPSSYNEQFF

len: 11
d_gene: NA
v_gene: TRBV2
j_gene: TRBJ2-7
abundance: many
CDR3nt: TGTGCCAGCAGCATGGCAAGGGAGCAGTACTTC
CDR3aa: CASSMAREQYF

len: 15
d_gene: TRBD1
v_gene: TRBV5-5
j_gene: TRBJ2-7
abundance: many
CDR3nt: TGTGCCAGCAGAAACAACCGGGACAGGGTCTACGAGCAGTACTTC
CDR3aa: CASRNNRDRVYEQYF

len: 12
d_gene: NA
v_gene: TRBV7-2
j_gene: TRBJ1-1
abundance: many
CDR3nt: TGTGCCAGCAGGCAATCAGGGACGCAAGCTTTCTTT
CDR3aa: CASRQSGTQAFF

len: 16
d_gene: NA
v_gene: TRBV5-5
j_gene: TRBJ2-2
abundance: few
CDR3nt: TGTGCCAGCAGCGGGAGGGACAGAGAACACACCGGGGAGCTGTTTTTT
CDR3aa: CASSGRDREHTGELFF

len: 17
d_gene: TRBD1
v_gene: TRBV7-9
j_gene: TRBJ2-5
abundance: few
CDR3nt: TGTGCCAGCAGCTCCAAATCGGGACAGGGGATTTGGGAGACCCAGTACTTC
CDR3aa: CASSSKSGQGIWETQYF

len: 15
d_gene: TRBD2
v_gene: TRBV7-7
j_gene: TRBJ2-5
abundance: NA
CDR3nt: TGTGCTAGCAGCACCGGGAGGAGCGGCAAAGAGACCCAGTACTTC
CDR3aa: CASSTGRSGKETQYF

len: 12
d_gene: NA
v_gene: TRBV3-1
j_gene: TRBJ1-1
abundance: NA
CDR3nt: TGTGCCAGCAGCCAAAGGGGCACTGAAGCTTTCTTT
CDR3aa: CASSQRGTEAFF

len: 13
d_gene: NA
v_gene: TRBV18
j_gene: TRBJ2-3
abundance: NA
CDR3nt: TGTGCCAGCTCACCAGGGATCACAGATACGCAGTATTTT
CDR3aa: CASSPGITDTQYF